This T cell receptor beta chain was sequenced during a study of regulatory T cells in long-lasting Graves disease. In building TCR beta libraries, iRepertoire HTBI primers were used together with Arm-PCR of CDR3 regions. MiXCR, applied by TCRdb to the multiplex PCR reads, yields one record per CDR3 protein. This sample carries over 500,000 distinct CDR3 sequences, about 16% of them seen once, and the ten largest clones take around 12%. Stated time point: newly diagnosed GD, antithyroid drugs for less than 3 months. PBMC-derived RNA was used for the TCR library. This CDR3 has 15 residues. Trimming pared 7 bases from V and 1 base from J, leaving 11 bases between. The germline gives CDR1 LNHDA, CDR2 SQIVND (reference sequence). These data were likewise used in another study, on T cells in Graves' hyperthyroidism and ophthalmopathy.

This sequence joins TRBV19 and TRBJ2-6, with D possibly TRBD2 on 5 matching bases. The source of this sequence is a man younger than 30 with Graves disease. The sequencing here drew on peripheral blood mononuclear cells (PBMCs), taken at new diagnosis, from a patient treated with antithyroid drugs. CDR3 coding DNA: TGTGCCAGTACCCCTAGCCGATCTGGGGCCAACGTCCTGACTTTC. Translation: CASTPSRSGANVLTF.